This TCR beta chain was observed in a study of T-cell reconstitution after alpha-beta-depleted transplantation in children. CDR3 length: 16 residues. CDR1 and CDR2 from the germline V gene are SGHAT and FQNNGV. V was cut by 4 bases and J by 2 bases, with 12 bases left in between. Study results and caveats: T-cell numbers and diversity, one year after transplant, stemmed largely from T cells that were newly produced.

In the case of this clonotype: The antigen is unknown.

During its preparation, the TCRbeta library received unique molecular identifiers. TCRdb re-called the PCR reads through MiXCR, storing one row per CDR3 protein. The sample shows about 110,000 distinct CDR3 sequences, 10% of them seen only once. Sample: PBMCs, taken before TCRalphabeta/CD19-depleted stem cell transplant. The genes are TRBV11-2 and TRBJ2-6, with D possibly TRBD1 on 6 matching bases. The TCR was taken from a boy between 2 and 10 years old with acute lymphoblastic leukemia, due to receive a stem cell transplant. This chain's CDR3 is CASSSTTGPGANVLTF. The CDR3 bases are TGTGCCAGCAGCTCGACGACAGGTCCTGGGGCCAACGTCCTGACTTTC. Supplemented by reference TRBV11-2 and TRBJ2-6, the full variable domain reads EAGVAQSPRYKIIEKRQSVAFWCNPISGHATLYWYQQILGQGPKLLIQFQNNGVVDDSQLPKDRFSAERLKGVDSTLKIQPAKLEDSAVYLCASSSTTGPGANVLTFGAGSRLTVL.